This T cell receptor beta chain was documented in a study of regulatory T cells in long-lasting Graves disease. On this clonotype itself: No antigen is known for it.

For TCR beta, libraries came from iRepertoire HTBI primers and Arm-PCR of CDR3 regions. TCRdb re-called the multiplex PCR reads with MiXCR, one entry per CDR3 protein. This table holds hundreds of thousands of distinct CDR3 sequences, 25% to 35% found once. Time point described: persistent/refractory GD, antithyroid drugs over 5 years with positive TRAb. There was RNA extracted from PBMCs, and the TCR library was made from it. Graves' disease diagnosis used American Thyroid Association guidelines. Study-wide findings and caveats: Study was limited to peripheral blood, excluding thyroid tissue.

The CDR3 covers 14 residues. Germline values: CDR1 DFQATT, CDR2 SNEGSKA (reference sequence). The V and J ends lost 1 base and 0 bases respectively, with 9 bases between them. The sample here was peripheral blood mononuclear cells (PBMCs), taken when the disease was refractory, from a patient treated with antithyroid drugs. The chain recombines TRBV20-1 with TRBJ1-1; D is uncertain. This receptor was obtained from a female donor with Graves disease. DNA of the CDR3: TGCAGTGCTAGAGCGCAGACGGTGAACACTGAAGCTTTCTTT. Encoded protein: CSARAQTVNTEAFF.